These 11 T cell receptor beta chains came from one sample sequenced in a study of lymphopenia after photon versus proton radiotherapy (dated by TCRdb to the late 2010s). The library was generated by the immunoSEQ multiplex PCR assay. What TCRdb holds here is the immuneACCESS table cut down to in-frame rearrangements. Part of the clones is not present; checked against another copy, under half of the missing clones reflect an unresolved V gene, and the others are unexplained. This sample lists about 61,000 clones; around 86% were detected once. Approximately 2.4% of the sample lies in the top ten. The input for sequencing was peripheral blood, taken from a patient treated with photon-based radiotherapy. The origin of the receptors is a man aged 40-55 years with gastric cancer.

The chain links TRBV9 to TRBJ2-1; D may be TRBD2 (7 bases). The CDR3 is made up of 15 amino acids. Germline values: CDR1 SGDLS, CDR2 YYNGEE. V lost 0 bases to trimming and J lost 8 bases, with 15 bases between them. CDR3 residues: CASSVGAGEGDEQFF. The CDR3 coding sequence is TGTGCCAGCAGCGTAGGGGCAGGGGAGGGGGATGAGCAGTTCTTC.

V is TRBV10-3 and J is TRBJ1-6; 9 bases are shared with TRBD1. The CDR3 runs 16 residues. The V gene's germline CDR1 is ENHRY and CDR2 SYGVKD. Trimming took 4 bases from V and 4 from J; bases not matched to a gene: 5. CDR3 nucleotides: TGTGCCATCAGTGGGACAGGGGAGGGATATAATTCACCCCTCCACTTT. This translates into CAISGTGEGYNSPLHF.

This chain links TRBV18 with TRBJ2-5; D is uncertain. Trimming took off 4 bases at V and 3 bases at J, with 9 bases between the two ends. Germline V gene sequence: CDR1 KGHSH, CDR2 LQKENI. The CDR3 is 13 residues long. CDR3 amino acids: CASSQNSEETQYF. For the CDR3, the DNA is TGTGCCAGCTCACAAAATTCGGAAGAGACCCAGTACTTC.

The chain recombines TRBV5-4 with TRBJ1-1; perhaps TRBD1 as D (6 bases). This CDR3 contains 14 residues. The germline CDR1 and CDR2 sequences are SGHNT and YYREEE (reference sequence). The V end lost 3 bases, the J end lost 2 bases, and 11 bases lay between the germline ends. As DNA, the CDR3 is TGTGCCAGCAGCTGGGGACACCCTAACACTGAAGCTTTCTTT. Protein product: CASSWGHPNTEAFF.

The rearrangement uses TRBV6-5 and TRBJ2-7; TRBD2 agrees at 9 bases. The CDR3 is 15 amino acids. Germline CDR1 MNHEY, CDR2 SVGAGI. Trimming removed 2 bases from V and 1 base from J; junction bases left unmatched: 3. CDR3 nucleotide sequence: TGTGCCAGCAGTTACAGTAGCGGGGGTTCCTACGAGCAGTACTTC. This codes for CASSYSSGGSYEQYF.

The chain recombines TRBV13 with TRBJ1-2; 9 nucleotides match TRBD1. This CDR3 contains 16 residues. Germline CDR1 reads PRHDT; CDR2 reads FYEKMQ (reference sequence). Trimming took 4 bases from V and 0 from J; bases not matched to a gene: 6. CDR3 residues: CASSSTGGETNYGYTF. The CDR3 DNA sequence: TGTGCCAGCAGCTCTACAGGGGGCGAGACTAACTATGGCTACACCTTC.

The chain has TRBV10-3 and TRBJ2-7; tentatively, D is TRBD2 (5 bases). Germline CDR1 is ENHRY and CDR2 is SYGVKD. Trimming stripped 10 bases from V and 4 bases from J, with 11 bases between. This CDR3 has 11 residues. As DNA, the CDR3 is TGTGCCACCGGCCGCGGGTACGAGCAGTACTTC. Protein: CATGRGYEQYF.

This chain uses TRBV18 with TRBJ2-2, with 7 bases matching TRBD1. The CDR3 contains 15 residues. CDR1 and CDR2 (germline): KGHSH, LQKENI. The V and J ends lost 4 bases and 1 base, in that order; junction bases with no gene match: 3. The DNA of the CDR3 is TGTGCCAGCTCACAGGGGGCAGAGAACACCGGGGAGCTGTTTTTT. Translation gives CASSQGAENTGELFF.

This clone has just a few counts. The chain uses TRBV6-1 and TRBJ1-2, with D possibly matching TRBD1 (5 bases). Germline assignment: CDR1 MNHNS and CDR2 SASEGT. Trimming took off 8 bases at V and 0 bases at J, with 10 bases between the two ends. CDR3 length equals 13 residues. The CDR3 is CASSQDPNYGYTF. The CDR3 DNA reads as TGTGCCAGCTCACAGGACCCTAACTATGGCTACACCTTC.

The CDR3 region has the DNA TGTGCCAGCAGCCATGACAGGTTCACAGATACGCAGTATTTT. Translation: CASSHDRFTDTQYF. The chain combines TRBV7-3 with TRBJ2-3, with D possibly being TRBD1 (6 bases). Trimming shortened V by 5 bases and J by 2 bases, and 11 bases separated the two germline ends. The CDR3 runs to 14 residues. Germline V gene sequence: CDR1 SGHTA, CDR2 FQGTGA.

The genes are TRBV4-1 and TRBJ2-3, with D perhaps matching TRBD1 or TRBD2 (5 bases each). V gave up 0 bases and J gave up 2 bases, with 15 bases separating them. The CDR3 is made up of 17 amino acids. Per germline, CDR1 MGHRA and CDR2 YSYEKL. CDR3 DNA: TGCGCCAGCAGCCAAGAACCGGGACCTCAACCCACAGATACGCAGTATTTT. Its protein product is CASSQEPGPQPTDTQYF.